This T cell receptor beta chain is drawn from a study of cytomegalovirus exposure and HLA in healthy donors. Worth noting for this clone: What it recognizes is unknown.

PCR amplification relied on 60 Vbeta primers (plus 13 Jbeta primers). Assay: immunoSEQ multiplex PCR; the TCRdb copy retains only in-frame clones and omits some. The sample shows roughly 160,000 clones, approximately 82% of them seen only once. Germline CDR1 and CDR2: SGHVS and FQNEAQ. Deletions cut 0 bases from V and 6 bases from J, with 6 bases between. The CDR3 is 14 amino acids. The study's findings and limits: In vitro work confirmed that a few CMV-associated chains recognize CMV antigens.

This chain joins TRBV7-8 and TRBJ2-6; maybe TRBD2 (6 bases). The TCR originated in a male donor in good health and CMV-seropositive. Sequenced: PBMCs. CDR3 loop: CASSLAREANVLTF. CDR3 coding DNA: TGTGCCAGCAGCTTAGCGCGGGAGGCCAACGTCCTGACTTTC.